The source of this T cell receptor (beta chain) is a study of human T cells and chemical hapten exposure. Study as a whole: Patients, predominantly female, presented with alopecia areata, totalis or universalis. Study-wide points: TCRs above 1 in 1000 frequency stayed constant with DPC sensitization.

Trimming pared 4 bases from V and 7 bases from J, leaving 12 bases between. The CDR3 has 13 amino acids. Germline V gene lookup returns CDR1 SGHNT and CDR2 YYREEE (reference sequence). The library labeled individual cDNA molecules by adding unique molecular identifiers to them. TCRdb re-called the RACE reads with MiXCR, one entry per CDR3 protein. This table has about 140,000 distinct CDR3 sequences, approximately 12% appearing once. Of note for this clonotype: The antigen remains undetermined.

Described time point: patch test 2, 6 weeks after DPC sensitization. Stated treatment: therapeutic diphenylcyclopropenone sensitization with weekly scalp DPC. V usage is TRBV5-4 and J usage is TRBJ1-5, with D perhaps matching TRBD1 (6 bases). Specimen: whole blood, collected in connection with sensitization to the hapten diphenylcyclopropenone (DPC). The sequence was obtained from a woman aged 45 to 65 with alopecia areata. Some clones in this sample may be carry-over from other donors' samples. The CDR3 reads CASSPGAGQPQHF. The CDR3 region has the DNA TGTGCCAGCAGCCCAGGGGCCGGACAGCCCCAGCATTTT.